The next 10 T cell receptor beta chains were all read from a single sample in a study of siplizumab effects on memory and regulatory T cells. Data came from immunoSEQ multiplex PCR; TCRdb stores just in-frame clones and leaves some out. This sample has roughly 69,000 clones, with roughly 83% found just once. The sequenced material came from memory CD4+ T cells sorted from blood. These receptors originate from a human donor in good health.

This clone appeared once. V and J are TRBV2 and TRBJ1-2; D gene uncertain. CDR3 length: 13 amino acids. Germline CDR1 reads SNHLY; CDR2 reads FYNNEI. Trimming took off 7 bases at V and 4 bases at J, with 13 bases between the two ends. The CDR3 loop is CASIPGEAYGYTF. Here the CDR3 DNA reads TGTGCCAGCATTCCGGGAGAGGCCTATGGCTACACCTTC.

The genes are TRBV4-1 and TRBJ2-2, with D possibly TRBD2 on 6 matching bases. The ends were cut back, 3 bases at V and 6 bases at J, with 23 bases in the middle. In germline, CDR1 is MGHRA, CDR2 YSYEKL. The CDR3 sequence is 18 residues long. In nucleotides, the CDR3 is TGCGCCAGCAGCCAGGGGATTTTGACTAGGACTCGTTCCGGGGAGCTGTTTTTT. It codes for CASSQGILTRTRSGELFF.

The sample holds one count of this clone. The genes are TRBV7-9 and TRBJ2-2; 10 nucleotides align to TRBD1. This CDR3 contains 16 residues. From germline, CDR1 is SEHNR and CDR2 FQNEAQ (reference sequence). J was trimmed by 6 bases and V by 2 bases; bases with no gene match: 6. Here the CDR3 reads CASSLTGQGSAGELFF. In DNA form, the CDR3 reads TGTGCCAGCAGCTTAACGGGACAGGGGTCCGCCGGGGAGCTGTTTTTT.

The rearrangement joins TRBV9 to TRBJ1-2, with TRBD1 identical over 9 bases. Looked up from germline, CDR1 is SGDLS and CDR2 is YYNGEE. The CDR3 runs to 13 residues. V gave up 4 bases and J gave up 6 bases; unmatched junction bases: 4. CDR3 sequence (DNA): TGTGCCAGCAGCAACAGGGGGCAGAATGGCTACACCTTC. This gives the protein CASSNRGQNGYTF.

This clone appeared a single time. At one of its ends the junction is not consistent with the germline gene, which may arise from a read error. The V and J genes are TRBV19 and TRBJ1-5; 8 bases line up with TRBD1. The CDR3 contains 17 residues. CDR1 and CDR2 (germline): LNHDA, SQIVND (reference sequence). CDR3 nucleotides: TGTGCCAGGAGTATGGGTCCAGGGGGCGGTAGCAATCAGCCCCAGCATTTT. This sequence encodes CARSMGPGGGSNQPQHF.

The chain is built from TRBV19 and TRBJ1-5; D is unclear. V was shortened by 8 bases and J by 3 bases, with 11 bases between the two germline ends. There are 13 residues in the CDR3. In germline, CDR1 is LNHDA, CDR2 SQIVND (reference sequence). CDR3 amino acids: CASGVQDNQPQHF. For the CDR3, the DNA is TGTGCCAGTGGAGTCCAGGACAATCAGCCCCAGCATTTT.

CDR3 coding DNA: TGTGCCAGCAGTGAAATGGGGAACAGGGGGCGATTCACCGGGGAGCTGTTTTTT. Its protein is CASSEMGNRGRFTGELFF. This rearrangement joins TRBV6-1 to TRBJ2-2, with TRBD1 identical over 9 bases. With V trimmed by 2 bases and J by 4 bases, 11 bases remained unmatched. CDR1 and CDR2 (germline): MNHNS, SASEGT. The CDR3 totals 18 residues.

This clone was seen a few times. The CDR3 loop reads CASSPPGLTAMNTEAFF. The CDR3, as DNA: TGTGCCAGCAGCCCACCCGGACTGACAGCCATGAACACTGAAGCTTTCTTT. V is TRBV5-4 and J is TRBJ1-1; possible D gene TRBD1, 5 bases. The germline V gene has CDR1 SGHNT and CDR2 YYREEE (reference sequence). The CDR3 runs 17 residues. Trimming took off 4 bases at V and 0 bases at J, with 19 bases between the two ends.

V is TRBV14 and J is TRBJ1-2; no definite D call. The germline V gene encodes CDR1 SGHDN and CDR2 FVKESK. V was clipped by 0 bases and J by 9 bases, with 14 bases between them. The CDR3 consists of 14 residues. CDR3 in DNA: TGTGCCAGCAGCCAAGATCGAGGCGAGGCACGCTACACCTTC. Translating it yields CASSQDRGEARYTF.

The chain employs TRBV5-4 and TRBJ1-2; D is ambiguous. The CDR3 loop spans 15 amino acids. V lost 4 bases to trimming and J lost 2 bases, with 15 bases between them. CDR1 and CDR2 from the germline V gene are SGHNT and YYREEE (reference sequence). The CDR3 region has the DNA TGTGCCAGCAGCCCTGACCCAGACGGAAACTATGGCTACACCTTC. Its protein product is CASSPDPDGNYGYTF.